A single T cell receptor (beta chain) is shown here with its context. Its antigen is as yet unknown. The CDR3 is 16 residues long. The germline gives CDR1 SGHKS, CDR2 YYEKEE (reference sequence). The V gene lost 1 base and the J gene lost 1 base, with 9 bases spanning the gap. Only in-frame clones appear in the TCRdb table, and some are missing; sequencing was by immunoSEQ multiplex PCR. The table lists around 42,000 clones, about 80% of them singletons, with 2.7% in the top ten. The data derive from a study of PD-L1 blockade in urothelial cancer. About the research overall: The researchers analyzed blood 3 weeks (second dose) and 6 weeks after treatment start. Points from the study as a whole: Below-median blood TCR clonality before treatment forecast better survival.

Per patient, between 1 and 8 samples were collected at pretreatment and on-treatment time points. The chain couples TRBV5-5 to TRBJ2-6; D is unresolved. The sample in question was PBMCs, obtained around atezolizumab (anti-PD-L1) treatment. The source of this sequence is a man aged 65 to 79 with urothelial cancer. This chain's CDR3 is CASSLFTVSGANVLTF. The CDR3 bases are TGTGCCAGCAGCTTGTTTACGGTATCTGGGGCCAACGTCCTGACTTTC.